A single sample is the source of the 17 T cell receptor beta chains below, sequenced in a study of cytomegalovirus exposure and HLA in healthy donors (dated by TCRdb to the late 2010s). Library preparation used the immunoSEQ multiplex PCR assay. The multiplex PCR relied on a mix of 60 forward primers for TCR Vbeta segments and 13 reverse primers for TCR Jbeta segments. In its TCRdb copy, this immuneACCESS table keeps in-frame sequences only and misses some clones. Where compared with another copy, unresolved V genes explain less than half of these, and the others have no known cause. The sample contains about 130,000 clones, roughly 70% of them found a single time. The top ten hold 4.3% of the sample. Sequencing used PBMCs. The receptors here all came from a man aged 18 to 29 in good health and CMV-seropositive.

The DNA for the CDR3 is TGTGCCAGCAGCCCAGCGAACGGAGCGGGAGGGGACGAGCAGTACTTC. This codes for CASSPANGAGGDEQYF. This chain links TRBV13 with TRBJ2-5; 10 nucleotides line up with TRBD2. The end of the DNA aligns better with TRBJ2-7, so the J call may be wrong. Germline-derived CDR1 and CDR2 are PRHDT and FYEKMQ (reference sequence). This CDR3 is 16 amino acids long.

The rearrangement links TRBV7-9 to TRBJ2-5, with a weak D call TRBD1 (6 bases). Germline CDR1 is SEHNR and CDR2 is FQNEAQ (reference sequence). The V end lost 6 bases, the J end lost 4 bases, and 12 bases lay between the germline ends. This CDR3 is 13 amino acids long. The CDR3 bases are TGTGCCAGCAGGCAAGCAGGGGTAGAGACCCAGTACTTC. This encodes CASRQAGVETQYF.

The sample holds one count of this clone. The chain employs TRBV7-9 and TRBJ1-1; a possible D gene is TRBD1 (5 bases). The CDR3 extends over 17 amino acids. The ends were cut back, 1 base at V and 4 bases at J, with 19 bases in the middle. Germline V CDR1 and CDR2: SEHNR, FQNEAQ (reference sequence). This CDR3 reads CASSLDTFVFGGTEAFF. The CDR3 DNA is TGTGCCAGCAGCTTAGACACATTTGTCTTCGGGGGCACTGAAGCTTTCTTT. The whole variable domain, filled in from reference TRBV7-9 and TRBJ1-1, reads DTGVSQNPRHKITKRGQNVTFRCDPISEHNRLYWYRQTLGQGPEFLTYFQNEAQLEKSRLLSDRFSAERPKGSFSTLEIQRTEQGDSAMYLCASSLDTFVFGGTEAFFGQGTRLTVV.

The chain couples TRBV30 to TRBJ2-5, with TRBD2 identical over 14 bases. CDR1 and CDR2 (germline): GTSNPN, SVGIG (reference sequence). The J segment lost 1 base and the V segment lost 0 bases, leaving 16 bases of the junction unmatched. This CDR3 spans 21 amino acids. This chain's CDR3 is CAWSVPGLGLAGGGPQETQYF. CDR3 bases: TGTGCCTGGAGTGTACCAGGCCTCGGACTAGCGGGAGGAGGTCCCCAAGAGACCCAGTACTTC.

The CDR3 region has the DNA TGTGCCAGTAGTGTTACAGGGGGAGGGACTAACAAGAATGAGCAGTTCTTC. Translating it yields CASSVTGGGTNKNEQFF. The chain uses TRBV19 and TRBJ2-1; D may be TRBD1 (8 bases). The V and J ends lost 5 bases and 7 bases respectively, with 24 bases between them. The CDR3 sequence is 17 residues long. The V gene's germline CDR1 is LNHDA and CDR2 SQIVND (reference sequence).

As DNA, the CDR3 is TGCGCCAGCAGCTTGGGACAGGGGGCCGCTGCAACTAATGAAAAACTGTTTTTT. This encodes CASSLGQGAAATNEKLFF. This sequence joins TRBV5-1 and TRBJ1-4; TRBD1 aligns across 10 bases. J gave up 0 bases and V 0 bases, and 5 bases lay outside the gene matches. This CDR3 contains 18 residues. Germline V lookup: CDR1 SGHRS, CDR2 YFSETQ.

This chain connects TRBV2 to TRBJ2-1; TRBD1 matches at 9 bases. The CDR3 spans 15 residues. CDR1 is SNHLY, CDR2 FYNNEI, per germline. The V and J ends lost 5 bases and 3 bases, in that order; junction bases with no gene match: 5. CDR3 in DNA: TGTGCCAGCAGTCCAGACAGGGGGGGCTACAATGAGCAGTTCTTC. Translated: CASSPDRGGYNEQFF.

The V and J genes are TRBV10-2 and TRBJ2-5, with 15 bases identical to TRBD2. The J segment lost 2 bases and the V segment lost 2 bases, leaving 0 bases of the junction unmatched. Germline V lookup: CDR1 WSHSY, CDR2 SAAADI. The CDR3 loop spans 16 amino acids. The CDR3 protein is CASSEGLAGGQETQYF. CDR3 nucleotides: TGCGCCAGCAGTGAGGGACTAGCGGGGGGGCAAGAGACCCAGTACTTC.

The rearrangement links TRBV29-1 to TRBJ2-3; D gene uncertain. The CDR3 length is 11 residues. The germline CDR1 and CDR2 sequences are SQVTM and ANQGSEA. CDR3 nucleotides: TGCACCCATCGATGGCGGGATACGCAGTATTTT. Protein product: CTHRWRDTQYF.

This chain joins TRBV4-2 and TRBJ2-1; TRBD2 aligns across 12 bases. The V gene end was trimmed by 1 base and the J gene end by 4 bases; junction bases not matched to a gene: 8. The CDR3 runs 18 residues. CDR1 is LGHNA and CDR2 is YNFKEQ in the germline V gene. CDR3 nucleotides: TGTGCCAGCAGCCAAGTCGGACTAGCGGGGTCCCAATACAATGAGCAGTTCTTC. It encodes CASSQVGLAGSQYNEQFF.

The chain uses TRBV9 and TRBJ2-7, with 7 positions matching TRBD2. The V gene's germline CDR1 is SGDLS and CDR2 YYNGEE. CDR3 length equals 13 residues. Germline trimming cut 3 bases from V and 5 bases from J; bases unmatched to any gene: 5. The CDR3 sequence is CASSAQGLNEQYF. CDR3 DNA sequence: TGTGCCAGCAGCGCTCAGGGACTAAACGAGCAGTACTTC. Variable domain in full (rest from reference TRBV9 and TRBJ2-7): DSGVTQTPKHLITATGQRVTLRCSPRSGDLSVYWYQQSLDQGLQFLIQYYNGEERAKGNILERFSAQQFPDLHSELNLSSLELGDSALYFCASSAQGLNEQYFGPGTRLTVT.

The J gene is TRBJ2-1, the V gene TRBV5-5; TRBD1 agrees at 9 bases. Germline V gene lookup returns CDR1 SGHKS and CDR2 YYEKEE (reference sequence). After removal of 4 bases from V and 4 bases from J, the junction contained 9 bases not matched to a gene. This CDR3 is built from 16 residues. CDR3 sequence: CASSASGTGFYNEQFF. The CDR3 bases are TGTGCCAGCAGCGCCTCCGGGACAGGGTTTTACAATGAGCAGTTCTTC. The variable domain in full, with the rest retrieved from reference TRBV5-5 and TRBJ2-1, is DAGVTQSPTHLIKTRGQQVTLRCSPISGHKSVSWYQQVLGQGPQFIFQYYEKEERGRGNFPDRFSARQFPNYSSELNVNALLLGDSALYLCASSASGTGFYNEQFFGPGTRLTVL.

The chain has TRBV6-5 and TRBJ1-2; D unresolved. The CDR3 has 15 amino acids. The germline V and J ends were trimmed by 2 bases and 2 bases, with 12 bases remaining between them. Per the germline V gene, CDR1 is MNHEY and CDR2 is SVGAGI. The CDR3 DNA is TGTGCCAGCAGTTACGATGGCAGTTTAAACTATGGCTACACCTTC. Translating it yields CASSYDGSLNYGYTF.

This chain uses TRBV18 with TRBJ1-2; 8 positions match TRBD1. This CDR3 contains 16 residues. Germline CDR1 is KGHSH and CDR2 is LQKENI. The trim removed 3 bases at V and 0 bases at J, leaving 6 bases unmatched. CDR3 loop: CASSPRGTGANYGYTF. In nucleotides, the CDR3 is TGTGCCAGCTCACCCAGGGGGACAGGAGCTAACTATGGCTACACCTTC.

The rearrangement joins TRBV5-6 to TRBJ2-1; tentative D call: TRBD1 (5 bases). The CDR3 is 15 residues long. Trimming left V 0 bases short and J 6 bases short, with 13 bases between. The germline V gene has CDR1 SGHDT and CDR2 YYEEEE. CDR3 sequence reads: CASSLGGRGPNEQFF. The DNA of the CDR3 is TGTGCCAGCAGCTTGGGGGGCCGCGGCCCCAATGAGCAGTTCTTC. The whole variable domain, filled in from reference TRBV5-6 and TRBJ2-1, reads DAGVTQSPTHLIKTRGQQVTLRCSPKSGHDTVSWYQQALGQGPQFIFQYYEEEERQRGNFPDRFSGHQFPNYSSELNVNALLLGDSALYLCASSLGGRGPNEQFFGPGTRLTVL.

This clone appeared a single time. V usage is TRBV27 and J usage is TRBJ2-7; tentative D call: TRBD1 (6 bases). Germline CDR1 MNHEY, CDR2 SMNVEV (reference sequence). This CDR3 is 14 amino acids long. Trimming removed 8 bases from V and 3 bases from J, with 17 bases in between. Written as DNA, the CDR3 is TGTGCCAGCTCCCAGGGGTACCAGAGCTACGAGCAGTACTTC. Protein: CASSQGYQSYEQYF.

The chain links TRBV4-2 to TRBJ2-7; D possibly corresponds to TRBD2 (5 bases). The CDR3 runs 15 residues. Germline V gene data show CDR1 as LGHNA and CDR2 as YNFKEQ. With 0 bases removed from V and 3 bases from J, the gap between germline ends came to 12 bases. The CDR3 sequence: CASSQEGLSYYEQYF. In DNA form, the CDR3 reads TGTGCCAGCAGCCAAGAAGGACTGAGTTACTACGAGCAGTACTTC.